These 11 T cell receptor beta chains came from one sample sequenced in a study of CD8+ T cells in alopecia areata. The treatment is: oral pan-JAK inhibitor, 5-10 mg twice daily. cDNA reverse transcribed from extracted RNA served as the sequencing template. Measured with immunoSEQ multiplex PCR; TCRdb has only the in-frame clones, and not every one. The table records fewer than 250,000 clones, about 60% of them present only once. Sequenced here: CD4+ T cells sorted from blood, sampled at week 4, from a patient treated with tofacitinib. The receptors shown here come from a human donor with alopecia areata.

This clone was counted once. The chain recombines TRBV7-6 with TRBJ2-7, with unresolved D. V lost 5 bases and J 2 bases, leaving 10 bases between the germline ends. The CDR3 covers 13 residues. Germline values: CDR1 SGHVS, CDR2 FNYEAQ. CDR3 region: CASSHSPAYEQYF. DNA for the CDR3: TGTGCCAGCAGCCACAGCCCCGCCTACGAGCAGTACTTC.

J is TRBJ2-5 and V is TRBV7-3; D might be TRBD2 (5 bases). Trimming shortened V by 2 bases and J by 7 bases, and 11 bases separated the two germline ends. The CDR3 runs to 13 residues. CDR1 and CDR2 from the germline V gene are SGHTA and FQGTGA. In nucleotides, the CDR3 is TGTGCCAGCAGCTTATCGCCCCGGGGGACCCAGTACTTC. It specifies CASSLSPRGTQYF.

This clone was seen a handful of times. In DNA form, the CDR3 reads TGCGCCAGCAGCCGGGACCGAAACATTCAGTACTTC. This translates into CASSRDRNIQYF. The V call is TRBV5-1, the J call TRBJ2-4; D assignment may be TRBD1 or TRBD2 (5 bases each). The CDR3 sequence is 12 residues long. V lost 4 bases and J 6 bases, leaving 8 bases between the germline ends. In germline, CDR1 is SGHRS, CDR2 YFSETQ.

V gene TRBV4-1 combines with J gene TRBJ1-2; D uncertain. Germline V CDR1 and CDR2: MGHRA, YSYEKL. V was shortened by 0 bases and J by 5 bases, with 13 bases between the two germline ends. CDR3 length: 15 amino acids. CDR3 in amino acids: CASSQDWTALYGYTF. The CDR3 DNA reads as TGCGCCAGCAGCCAAGATTGGACGGCTCTTTATGGCTACACCTTC.

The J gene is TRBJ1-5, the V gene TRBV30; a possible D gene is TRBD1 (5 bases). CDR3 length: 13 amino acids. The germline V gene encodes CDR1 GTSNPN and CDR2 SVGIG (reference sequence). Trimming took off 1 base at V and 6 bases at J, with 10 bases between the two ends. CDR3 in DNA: TGTGCCTGGAGTGCCGGGGGGGTTCAGCCCCAGCATTTT. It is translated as CAWSAGGVQPQHF. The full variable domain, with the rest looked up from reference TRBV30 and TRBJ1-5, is SQTIHQWPATLVQPVGSPLSLECTVEGTSNPNLYWYRQAAGRGLQLLFYSVGIGQISSEVPQNLSASRPQDRQFILSSKKLLLSDSGFYLCAWSAGGVQPQHFGDGTRLSIL.

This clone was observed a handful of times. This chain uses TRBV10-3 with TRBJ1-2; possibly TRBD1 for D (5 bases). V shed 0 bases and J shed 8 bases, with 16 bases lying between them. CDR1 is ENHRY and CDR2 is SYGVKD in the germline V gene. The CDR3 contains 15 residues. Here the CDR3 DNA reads TGTGCCATCAGTGAGTCGGGGCTACCCGCGGTCGGCTACACCTTC. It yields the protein CAISESGLPAVGYTF.

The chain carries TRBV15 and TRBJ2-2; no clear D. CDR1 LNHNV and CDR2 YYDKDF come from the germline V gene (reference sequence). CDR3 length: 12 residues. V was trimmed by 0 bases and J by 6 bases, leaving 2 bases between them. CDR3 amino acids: CATSRDPGELFF. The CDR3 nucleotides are TGTGCCACCAGCAGAGATCCCGGGGAGCTGTTTTTT.

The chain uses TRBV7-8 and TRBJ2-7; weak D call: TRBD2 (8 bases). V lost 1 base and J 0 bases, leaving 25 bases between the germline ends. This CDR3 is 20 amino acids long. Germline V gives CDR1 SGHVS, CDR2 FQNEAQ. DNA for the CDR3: TGTGCCAGCAGCTTAGTCGGGACAGCAACAGGTAGCGGGATCTCCTACGAGCAGTACTTC. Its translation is CASSLVGTATGSGISYEQYF. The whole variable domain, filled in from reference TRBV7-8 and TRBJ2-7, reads GAGVSQSPRYKVAKRGQDVALRCDPISGHVSLFWYQQALGQGPEFLTYFQNEAQLDKSGLPSDRFFAERPEGSVSTLKIQRTQQEDSAVYLCASSLVGTATGSGISYEQYFGPGTRLTVT.

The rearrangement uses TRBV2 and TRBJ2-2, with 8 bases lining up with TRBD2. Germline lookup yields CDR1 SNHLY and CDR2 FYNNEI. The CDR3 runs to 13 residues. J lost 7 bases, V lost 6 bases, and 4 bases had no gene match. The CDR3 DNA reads TGTGCCAGCAGCCTCCTAGCGGGCGGGGAGCTGTTTTTT. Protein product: CASSLLAGGELFF.

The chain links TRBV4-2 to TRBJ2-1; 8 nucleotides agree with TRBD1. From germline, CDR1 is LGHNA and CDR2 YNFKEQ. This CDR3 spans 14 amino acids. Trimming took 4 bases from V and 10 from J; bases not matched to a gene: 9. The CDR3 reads CASSRRQGLNEQFF. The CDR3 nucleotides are TGTGCCAGCAGCCGACGACAGGGGCTTAACGAGCAGTTCTTC.

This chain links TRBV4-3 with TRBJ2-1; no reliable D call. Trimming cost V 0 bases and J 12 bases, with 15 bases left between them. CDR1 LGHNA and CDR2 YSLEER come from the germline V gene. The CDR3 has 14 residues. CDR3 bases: TGCGCCAGCAGCCAAGACGGCGGCCTACATAGGCAGTTCTTC. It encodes CASSQDGGLHRQFF.